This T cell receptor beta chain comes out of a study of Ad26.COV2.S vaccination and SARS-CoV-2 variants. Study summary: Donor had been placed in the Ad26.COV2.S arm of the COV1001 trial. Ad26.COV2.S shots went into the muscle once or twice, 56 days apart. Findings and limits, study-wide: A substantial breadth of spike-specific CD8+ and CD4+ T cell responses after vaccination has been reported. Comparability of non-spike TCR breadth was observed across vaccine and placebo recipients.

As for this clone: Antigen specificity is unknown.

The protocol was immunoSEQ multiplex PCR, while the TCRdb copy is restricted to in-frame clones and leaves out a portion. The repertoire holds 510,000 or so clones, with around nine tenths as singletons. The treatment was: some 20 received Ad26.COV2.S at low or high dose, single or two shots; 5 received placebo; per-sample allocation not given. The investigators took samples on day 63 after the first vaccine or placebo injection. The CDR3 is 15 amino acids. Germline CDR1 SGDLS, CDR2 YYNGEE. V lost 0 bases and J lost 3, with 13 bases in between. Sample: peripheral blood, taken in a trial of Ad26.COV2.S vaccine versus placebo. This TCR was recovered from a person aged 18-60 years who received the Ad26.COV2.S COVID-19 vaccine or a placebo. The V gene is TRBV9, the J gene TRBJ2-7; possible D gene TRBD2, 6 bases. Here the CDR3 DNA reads TGTGCCAGCAGCGTAGAGCCGGACTACAACTACGAGCAGTACTTC. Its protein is CASSVEPDYNYEQYF. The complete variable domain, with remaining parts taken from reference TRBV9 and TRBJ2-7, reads DSGVTQTPKHLITATGQRVTLRCSPRSGDLSVYWYQQSLDQGLQFLIQYYNGEERAKGNILERFSAQQFPDLHSELNLSSLELGDSALYFCASSVEPDYNYEQYFGPGTRLTVT.